These 21 T cell receptor beta chains were sequenced from one sample in a study of T-cell memory formation after mild COVID-19. TCRdb re-derived calls from the 5' RACE reads in MiXCR, one entry per CDR3 protein. The sample gives 470,000 or so distinct CDR3 sequences, 15% to 25% of which show up once; 8.4% is in the top ten. The sample taken for sequencing was PBMCs or a T cell subset sorted from them (not recorded which). The receptors derive from an adult woman who had mild COVID-19 (a few samples of this study predate the infection). Cell type and time point are not known.

This clonotype has just a few counts. The chain carries TRBV5-5 and TRBJ2-1; 9 nucleotides agree with TRBD1. This CDR3 is 16 amino acids long. With V trimmed by 5 bases and J by 6 bases, 12 bases remained unmatched. Germline values: CDR1 SGHKS, CDR2 YYEKEE (reference sequence). CDR3 bases: TGTGCCAGCAGGTACTCGGGACAGGGAAATTTCAATGAGCAGTTCTTC. The encoded protein is CASRYSGQGNFNEQFF.

This chain uses TRBV4-1 with TRBJ2-1, with D perhaps TRBD1 (6 bases). Germline CDR1 reads MGHRA; CDR2 reads YSYEKL. The CDR3 covers 14 residues. V was pared by 3 bases and J by 9 bases, with 15 bases between. The CDR3 loop reads CASSHPGHRAEQFF. The CDR3 DNA sequence: TGCGCCAGCAGCCACCCGGGACATAGAGCTGAGCAGTTCTTC.

This clonotype has a handful of counts. J is TRBJ1-3 and V is TRBV6-5; 8 nucleotides line up with TRBD1. Per the germline V gene, CDR1 is MNHEY and CDR2 is SVGAGI. Trimming removed 2 bases from V and 7 bases from J; junction bases left unmatched: 7. The CDR3 is 15 residues long. The CDR3 reads CASSYNRQGRNTIYF. The CDR3 region has the DNA TGTGCCAGCAGTTACAACCGACAGGGGCGGAACACCATATATTTT.

There are a few counts of this clonotype. This chain connects TRBV5-4 to TRBJ2-1; unclear D gene. Trimming shortened V by 2 bases and J by 7 bases, and 10 bases separated the two germline ends. Germline assignment: CDR1 SGHNT and CDR2 YYREEE (reference sequence). The CDR3 covers 13 residues. CDR3 region: CASSLSQMNEQFF. The CDR3 nucleotides read TGTGCCAGCAGCTTAAGTCAGATGAATGAGCAGTTCTTC.

This clonotype came up a few times. This chain links TRBV20-1 with TRBJ1-5, with TRBD1 matching 7 bases. Germline loops: CDR1 DFQATT, CDR2 SNEGSKA (reference sequence). This CDR3 spans 14 amino acids. After removal of 6 bases from V and 1 base from J, the junction contained 6 bases not matched to a gene. The CDR3 is CSAKGTVSNQPQHF. In DNA form, the CDR3 reads TGCAGTGCAAAAGGGACAGTGAGCAATCAGCCCCAGCATTTT.

The chain carries TRBV5-1 and TRBJ2-6, with D possibly TRBD1 on 6 matching bases. The CDR3 is 14 amino acids. CDR1 is SGHRS and CDR2 is YFSETQ in the germline V gene. With 7 bases removed from V and 2 bases from J, the gap between germline ends came to 10 bases. In DNA, the CDR3 is TGCGCCAGCGGTACAGGGCCTGGGGCCAACGTCCTGACTTTC. Translation gives CASGTGPGANVLTF.

This clonotype appeared a few times. The rearrangement joins TRBV3-1 to TRBJ2-4; D uncertain. The germline CDR1 and CDR2 sequences are LGHDT and YNNKEL (reference sequence). The V gene lost 0 bases and the J gene lost 9 bases, with 12 bases spanning the gap. The CDR3 has 14 residues. The CDR3 nucleotides are TGTGCCAGCAGCCAAGATCCATCTGGTAGCATTCAGTACTTC. Its translation: CASSQDPSGSIQYF.

This clonotype was found many times. This CDR3 reads CASSPSSNNEQFF. For the CDR3, the DNA is TGCGCCAGCAGCCCCAGCTCAAACAATGAGCAGTTCTTC. The chain couples TRBV5-1 to TRBJ2-1; no definite D call. CDR1 is SGHRS, CDR2 YFSETQ, per germline. This CDR3 has 13 amino acids. Between the trimmed V and J ends, which lost 4 bases and 5 bases, there was a span of 10 bases.

The CDR3 loop is CASSRPYRRDQETQYF. The CDR3 DNA sequence: TGTGCCAGCAGCCGGCCCTACCGGAGGGATCAAGAGACCCAGTACTTC. V is TRBV7-9 and J is TRBJ2-5; D possibly corresponds to TRBD2 (6 bases). The germline V gene has CDR1 SEHNR and CDR2 FQNEAQ (reference sequence). This CDR3 spans 16 amino acids. The V end lost 5 bases, the J end lost 2 bases, and 18 bases lay between the germline ends.

The chain employs TRBV6-6 and TRBJ1-2; TRBD1 is a possible D gene (6 bases). Germline CDR1 reads MNHNY; CDR2 reads SVGAGI (reference sequence). V was trimmed by 10 bases and J by 6 bases, leaving 18 bases between them. The CDR3 is 13 amino acids. Written as DNA, the CDR3 is TGTGCCACCCAACCTGGGGGGGGCGATGGCTACACCTTC. Its protein product is CATQPGGGDGYTF.

This chain connects TRBV5-1 to TRBJ1-2; 12 bases match TRBD1. Germline-derived CDR1 and CDR2 are SGHRS and YFSETQ. The length of the CDR3 is 18 residues. The ends lost 4 bases at V and 0 bases at J; junction bases unmatched: 10. The CDR3 region is CASSVVWDRGRSNYGYTF. DNA for the CDR3: TGCGCCAGCAGCGTCGTGTGGGACAGGGGGCGTTCTAACTATGGCTACACCTTC. Full variable domain (outside the CDR3, taken from reference TRBV5-1 and TRBJ1-2): KAGVTQTPRYLIKTRGQQVTLSCSPISGHRSVSWYQQTPGQGLQFLFEYFSETQRNKGNFPGRFSGRQFSNSRSEMNVSTLELGDSALYLCASSVVWDRGRSNYGYTFGSGTRLTVV.

This clonotype showed up just a few times. The chain uses TRBV6-5 and TRBJ2-7; 7 nucleotides line up with TRBD1. V dropped 3 bases and J dropped 12; count of bases not matched to a gene: 11. Germline V gives CDR1 MNHEY, CDR2 SVGAGI. The CDR3 totals 13 residues. CDR3 loop: CASSYEFEDRRYF. CDR3 coding DNA: TGTGCCAGCAGTTATGAATTCGAGGACAGGCGGTACTTC.

This clonotype occurred a few times. The chain links TRBV9 to TRBJ2-1; D call uncertain. Germline values: CDR1 SGDLS, CDR2 YYNGEE. This CDR3 spans 15 amino acids. V was cut by 4 bases and J by 5 bases, with 16 bases left in between. The CDR3 reads CASSPSVTRNNEQFF. In DNA form, the CDR3 reads TGTGCCAGCAGCCCATCGGTCACCCGTAACAATGAGCAGTTCTTC.

This rearrangement joins TRBV9 to TRBJ2-3, with D maybe TRBD2 (5 bases). This CDR3 spans 13 amino acids. The V and J ends lost 4 bases and 7 bases respectively, with 13 bases between them. Per the germline V gene, CDR1 is SGDLS and CDR2 is YYNGEE. The CDR3 protein is CASSTSPDHTQYF. The CDR3 DNA reads TGTGCCAGCAGCACTAGTCCCGACCATACGCAGTATTTT. The full variable domain, rest sourced from reference TRBV9 and TRBJ2-3, is DSGVTQTPKHLITATGQRVTLRCSPRSGDLSVYWYQQSLDQGLQFLIQYYNGEERAKGNILERFSAQQFPDLHSELNLSSLELGDSALYFCASSTSPDHTQYFGPGTRLTVL.

This clonotype was found once. V usage is TRBV24-1 and J usage is TRBJ2-7, with no clear D. The CDR3 spans 13 residues. Germline lookup yields CDR1 KGHDR and CDR2 SFDVKD. The V and J ends lost 5 bases and 4 bases respectively, with 11 bases between them. In DNA form, the CDR3 reads TGTGCCACCAGTGGGGTGGGTGGATACGAGCAGTACTTC. Translated: CATSGVGGYEQYF.

The chain has TRBV30 and TRBJ1-5, with 7 positions matching TRBD1. Germline V gene lookup returns CDR1 GTSNPN and CDR2 SVGIG (reference sequence). With 3 bases clipped from V and 4 bases from J, the junction kept 12 bases outside the gene matches. The CDR3 sequence is 16 residues long. The CDR3 DNA reads as TGTGCCTGGAGCCAAGGTAGGGGGCGGCAAAATCAGCCCCAGCATTTT. Translating gives CAWSQGRGRQNQPQHF. The whole variable domain, remainder taken from reference TRBV30 and TRBJ1-5, is SQTIHQWPATLVQPVGSPLSLECTVEGTSNPNLYWYRQAAGRGLQLLFYSVGIGQISSEVPQNLSASRPQDRQFILSSKKLLLSDSGFYLCAWSQGRGRQNQPQHFGDGTRLSIL.

The V call is TRBV4-3, the J call TRBJ2-3, with 7 bases matching TRBD2. The CDR3 is 20 amino acids. Per germline, CDR1 LGHNA and CDR2 YSLEER. Trimming at V came to 4 bases and at J to 6 bases, leaving 25 bases not matched to a gene. CDR3 nucleotides: TGCGCCAGCAGCCCCTCTTCCCGACTAGCTCTCAGGTTCATTGGTGATACGCAGTATTTT. Its translation: CASSPSSRLALRFIGDTQYF.

The chain employs TRBV18 and TRBJ1-5, with D perhaps TRBD1 (5 bases). The germline V gene has CDR1 KGHSH and CDR2 LQKENI. This CDR3 has 14 residues. Trimming left V 3 bases short and J 7 bases short, with 13 bases between. The CDR3 spells CASSPGWGSQPQHF. The CDR3 bases are TGTGCCAGCTCACCGGGTTGGGGGAGCCAGCCCCAGCATTTT. The full variable domain, with the rest looked up from reference TRBV18 and TRBJ1-5, is NAGVMQNPRHLVRRRGQEARLRCSPMKGHSHVYWYRQLPEEGLKFMVYLQKENIIDESGMPKERFSAEFPKEGPSILRIQQVVRGDSAAYFCASSPGWGSQPQHFGDGTRLSIL.

The CDR3 is CASSYEGQGAGIEQFF. CDR3 coding DNA: TGCGCCAGCAGTTACGAAGGACAGGGGGCAGGTATTGAGCAGTTCTTC. The chain couples TRBV5-1 to TRBJ2-1; 11 bases are a match to TRBD1. The CDR3 has 16 amino acids. V shed 5 bases, J shed 9 bases, and the junction held 13 bases outside the gene matches. CDR1 is SGHRS, CDR2 YFSETQ, per germline.

V gene TRBV7-9 combines with J gene TRBJ2-1; 12 nucleotides line up with TRBD1. V trimming: 6 bases; J trimming: 8 bases; junction bases outside the gene matches: 5. This CDR3 region has 14 residues. Germline V gene data show CDR1 as SEHNR and CDR2 as FQNEAQ (reference sequence). The CDR3 DNA is TGTGCCAGCAGACCGGGACAGGGGGCGGATGAGCAGTTCTTC. Amino acids: CASRPGQGADEQFF. Using reference TRBV7-9 and TRBJ2-1 for the parts outside the CDR3, the full variable domain is DTGVSQNPRHKITKRGQNVTFRCDPISEHNRLYWYRQTLGQGPEFLTYFQNEAQLEKSRLLSDRFSAERPKGSFSTLEIQRTEQGDSAMYLCASRPGQGADEQFFGPGTRLTVL.

This clonotype was seen at least ten times. The chain uses TRBV9 and TRBJ2-1; 7 bases align to TRBD1. V gave up 2 bases and J gave up 6 bases; unmatched junction bases: 14. The CDR3 runs 17 residues. CDR1 is SGDLS and CDR2 is YYNGEE in the germline V gene. The DNA of the CDR3 is TGTGCCAGCAGCGTTACAGCTCGGACAGGACATGGCAATGAGCAGTTCTTC. This translates into CASSVTARTGHGNEQFF.